The 25 T cell receptor beta chains in this list originate from one sample, sequenced in a study of blood T cell repertoires in COVID-19. Only in-frame clones appear in the TCRdb table, and some are missing; sequencing was by immunoSEQ multiplex PCR. The sample lists around 250,000 clones; 80% to 90% were seen once. The sequencing sample was made of peripheral blood. Receptors were obtained from a man older than 75 with acute or convalescent COVID-19.

This chain joins TRBV6-1 and TRBJ2-5, with 8 bases matching TRBD1. CDR1 is MNHNS and CDR2 is SASEGT in the germline V gene. V dropped 3 bases and J dropped 4; count of bases not matched to a gene: 10. This CDR3 contains 16 residues. CDR3 region: CASSDPARDRLETQYF. The CDR3 bases are TGTGCCAGCAGTGATCCGGCCCGGGACAGGCTAGAGACCCAGTACTTC.

The chain couples TRBV2 to TRBJ1-1; 7 positions agree with TRBD1. The V and J ends lost 7 bases and 5 bases, in that order; junction bases with no gene match: 10. Germline V CDR1 and CDR2: SNHLY, FYNNEI. CDR3 length: 14 amino acids. CDR3 sequence reads: CASTAKGAVTEAFF. For the CDR3, the DNA is TGTGCCAGCACCGCAAAGGGGGCGGTGACTGAAGCTTTCTTT.

The chain uses TRBV18 and TRBJ2-7; 8 positions match TRBD1. CDR3 size: 14 residues. Germline trimming cut 6 bases from V and 2 bases from J; bases unmatched to any gene: 6. Germline assignment: CDR1 KGHSH and CDR2 LQKENI. The CDR3 loop reads CASSQGTGPYEQYF. DNA for the CDR3: TGTGCCAGCTCGCAAGGGACAGGCCCCTACGAGCAGTACTTC. Full variable domain (outside the CDR3, taken from reference TRBV18 and TRBJ2-7): NAGVMQNPRHLVRRRGQEARLRCSPMKGHSHVYWYRQLPEEGLKFMVYLQKENIIDESGMPKERFSAEFPKEGPSILRIQQVVRGDSAAYFCASSQGTGPYEQYFGPGTRLTVT.

This chain joins TRBV2 and TRBJ1-5; 7 nucleotides line up with TRBD1. After removal of 7 bases from V and 10 bases from J, the junction contained 10 bases not matched to a gene. Germline CDR1 reads SNHLY; CDR2 reads FYNNEI. The CDR3 totals 13 residues. The CDR3 here is CASNLGQPKPQHF. The CDR3 DNA is TGTGCCAGCAACTTGGGACAGCCCAAACCCCAGCATTTT.

This sequence joins TRBV12-3 or TRBV12-4 and TRBJ1-5; D is ambiguous. CDR3 length: 13 amino acids. Trimming removed 7 bases from V and 0 bases from J, with 7 bases in between. The CDR3 spells CASTSDSNQPQHF. CDR3 in DNA: TGTGCCAGCACCTCAGATAGCAATCAGCCCCAGCATTTT.

The rearrangement uses TRBV2 and TRBJ2-2; TRBD2 aligns across 7 bases. CDR3 length equals 13 residues. Germline loops: CDR1 SNHLY, CDR2 FYNNEI. V shed 6 bases, J shed 6 bases, and the junction held 4 bases outside the gene matches. CDR3 sequence (DNA): TGTGCCAGCAGCTGGGGGGGTGCCGGGGAGCTGTTTTTT. Translation gives CASSWGGAGELFF. The variable domain in full, with the rest retrieved from reference TRBV2 and TRBJ2-2, is EPEVTQTPSHQVTQMGQEVILRCVPISNHLYFYWYRQILGQKVEFLVSFYNNEISEKSEIFDDQFSVERPDGSNFTLKIRSTKLEDSAMYFCASSWGGAGELFFGEGSRLTVL.

V and J are TRBV9 and TRBJ2-3; D may be TRBD2 (6 bases). Trimming pared 1 base from V and 0 bases from J, leaving 12 bases between. Germline values: CDR1 SGDLS, CDR2 YYNGEE. This CDR3 region has 16 residues. The CDR3 DNA reads TGTGCCAGCAGCGTATCGGCGGGAACTAGCACAGATACGCAGTATTTT. This encodes CASSVSAGTSTDTQYF.

This clone has a single count. The CDR3 protein is CASSLPGGDTQYF. CDR3 nucleotide sequence: TGTGCCAGCAGTTTACCAGGGGGAGATACGCAGTATTTT. The chain links TRBV12-3 or TRBV12-4 to TRBJ2-3, with 7 bases matching TRBD1. The CDR3 extends over 13 amino acids. Trimming took 2 bases from V and 5 from J; bases not matched to a gene: 1.

The chain uses TRBV10-3 and TRBJ2-3; D unclear. This CDR3 region has 14 residues. Trimming shortened V by 6 bases and J by 2 bases, and 12 bases separated the two germline ends. Per the germline V gene, CDR1 is ENHRY and CDR2 is SYGVKD. This CDR3 is CAIRIDTNTDTQYF. The CDR3 nucleotides read TGTGCCATCAGGATCGACACCAACACAGATACGCAGTATTTT.

The chain links TRBV7-8 to TRBJ2-7; 7 nucleotides agree with TRBD2. This CDR3 has 14 residues. CDR1 is SGHVS and CDR2 is FQNEAQ in the germline V gene. The trim removed 5 bases at V and 5 bases at J, leaving 9 bases unmatched. The CDR3 sequence is CASSRRGTVDEQYF. CDR3 in DNA: TGTGCCAGCAGCCGGCGGGGGACGGTTGACGAGCAGTACTTC.

The chain links TRBV7-9 to TRBJ2-7, with 10 positions matching TRBD2. The CDR3 contains 16 residues. V lost 4 bases to trimming and J lost 3 bases; unmatched junction nucleotides: 9. Germline CDR1 SEHNR, CDR2 FQNEAQ (reference sequence). DNA of the CDR3: TGTGCCAGCAGCTGGATGGCTAGCGGGGGAAGCTACGAGCAGTACTTC. Protein sequence: CASSWMASGGSYEQYF.

The chain carries TRBV6-1 and TRBJ1-4; 8 bases line up with TRBD1. The CDR3 runs 14 residues. Germline V CDR1 and CDR2: MNHNS, SASEGT. J lost 7 bases, V lost 3 bases, and 4 bases had no gene match. CDR3 sequence: CASSEGGTGEKLFF. DNA of the CDR3: TGTGCCAGCAGTGAGGGAGGGACAGGTGAAAAACTGTTTTTT.

This clone came up once. This chain joins TRBV24-1 and TRBJ1-5; 7 nucleotides match TRBD1. The CDR3 has 16 residues. Trimming removed 1 base from V and 4 bases from J; junction bases left unmatched: 6. The V gene's germline CDR1 is KGHDR and CDR2 SFDVKD. CDR3 protein: CATSDFARGLNQPQHF. CDR3 DNA: TGTGCCACCAGTGATTTCGCTAGGGGGCTTAATCAGCCCCAGCATTTT.

The chain combines TRBV6-2 or TRBV6-3 with TRBJ2-7; TRBD1 aligns across 7 bases. Germline trimming cut 4 bases from V and 3 bases from J; bases unmatched to any gene: 15. The CDR3 length is 17 residues. Germline V lookup: CDR1 MNHEY, CDR2 SVGEGT. The CDR3 is CASSSWTGFLSYYEQYF. In DNA form, the CDR3 reads TGTGCCAGCAGTTCTTGGACAGGCTTCCTTTCCTACTACGAGCAGTACTTC.

The chain is built from TRBV5-1 and TRBJ2-3; 12 bases fit TRBD2. V lost 4 bases and J lost 5; bases outside the gene matches: 5. The CDR3 totals 15 residues. The V gene's germline CDR1 is SGHRS and CDR2 YFSETQ. CDR3 nucleotides: TGCGCCAGCAGCGAGACTAGCGGGAGTGGAGATACGCAGTATTTT. It translates to CASSETSGSGDTQYF.

The chain carries TRBV28 and TRBJ1-2; a weak D match, TRBD1 (5 bases). This CDR3 is 11 amino acids long. Looked up from germline, CDR1 is MDHEN and CDR2 is SYDVKM. V lost 8 bases to trimming and J lost 6 bases, with 10 bases between them. CDR3 in amino acids: CASWGEDGYTF. CDR3 nucleotide sequence: TGTGCCAGCTGGGGGGAGGATGGCTACACCTTC.

V is TRBV9 and J is TRBJ2-3; unclear D gene. Germline V gene lookup returns CDR1 SGDLS and CDR2 YYNGEE. V was trimmed by 4 bases and J by 2 bases, leaving 11 bases between them. The CDR3 is made up of 14 amino acids. This CDR3 is CASSPGPSTDTQYF. Written as DNA, the CDR3 is TGTGCCAGCAGCCCGGGTCCCTCCACAGATACGCAGTATTTT.

This chain connects TRBV19 to TRBJ1-2; tentative D call: TRBD1 (5 bases). Germline values: CDR1 LNHDA, CDR2 SQIVND (reference sequence). V lost 5 bases and J lost 3, with 16 bases in between. The CDR3 covers 15 residues. The CDR3 DNA reads TGTGCCAGTAGTTCCACTAGGGGACTTCACTATGGCTACACCTTC. Its translation: CASSSTRGLHYGYTF.

The J gene is TRBJ2-3, the V gene TRBV27, with 11 bases that match TRBD2. The junction had 12 bases not matched to a gene; V was cut back by 4 bases and J by 6 bases. This CDR3 has 17 residues. Germline lookup yields CDR1 MNHEY and CDR2 SMNVEV (reference sequence). The CDR3 DNA is TGTGCCAGCAGTTCTCCGAAACTAGCGGGAGTGGTGGATACGCAGTATTTT. This sequence encodes CASSSPKLAGVVDTQYF.

J is TRBJ2-1 and V is TRBV2; D unclear. The CDR3 is 15 residues long. Germline assignment: CDR1 SNHLY and CDR2 FYNNEI. Trimming left V 6 bases short and J 5 bases short, with 17 bases between. The DNA of the CDR3 is TGTGCCAGCAGCAGAGGATACCCAGTCAACAATGAGCAGTTCTTC. This sequence encodes CASSRGYPVNNEQFF.

The chain recombines TRBV5-8 with TRBJ1-2, with a weak D call TRBD1 (5 bases). The germline V gene has CDR1 SGHTS and CDR2 YDEGEE. The CDR3 loop spans 14 amino acids. Trimming removed 2 bases from V and 0 bases from J, with 8 bases in between. The CDR3 loop reads CASSFTGTNYGYTF. In nucleotides, the CDR3 is TGTGCCAGCAGCTTCACAGGAACTAACTATGGCTACACCTTC. The entire variable domain, with the rest obtained from reference TRBV5-8 and TRBJ1-2, is as follows: EAGVTQSPTHLIKTRGQQATLRCSPISGHTSVYWYQQALGLGLQFLLWYDEGEERNRGNFPPRFSGRQFPNYSSELNVNALELEDSALYLCASSFTGTNYGYTFGSGTRLTVV.

The V gene is TRBV15, the J gene TRBJ2-1; 8 bases are shared with TRBD2. The CDR3 is 16 amino acids. Losses at the gene ends were 0 bases for V and 0 bases for J; bases not matched to a gene: 1. Germline CDR1 LNHNV, CDR2 YYDKDF (reference sequence). CDR3: CATSRDGGVSYNEQFF. CDR3 nucleotide sequence: TGTGCCACCAGCAGAGACGGGGGGGTCTCCTACAATGAGCAGTTCTTC.

This chain connects TRBV28 to TRBJ2-4; 8 positions agree with TRBD2. After removal of 5 bases from V and 8 bases from J, the junction contained 8 bases not matched to a gene. Germline V gene data show CDR1 as MDHEN and CDR2 as SYDVKM. This CDR3 has 14 residues. The CDR3 DNA reads TGTGCCAGCAGTAAAGCGGGAGCTGGAGACATTCAGTACTTC. Translated: CASSKAGAGDIQYF.

The chain links TRBV29-1 to TRBJ1-2; 7 nucleotides match TRBD1. There are 12 residues in the CDR3. Germline V gene sequence: CDR1 SQVTM, CDR2 ANQGSEA. V dropped 1 base and J dropped 9; count of bases not matched to a gene: 5. CDR3 nucleotides: TGCAGCGTTGAAGTAGGGGGACAGAGCTACACCTTC. Its translation is CSVEVGGQSYTF.

This chain links TRBV29-1 with TRBJ1-1; tentatively, D is TRBD1 (5 bases). The CDR3 loop spans 12 amino acids. The germline V gene encodes CDR1 SQVTM and CDR2 ANQGSEA. V was trimmed by 3 bases and J by 3 bases, leaving 8 bases between them. The CDR3 sequence is CSVDRDYTEAFF. The CDR3 bases are TGCAGCGTTGACAGGGATTACACTGAAGCTTTCTTT.